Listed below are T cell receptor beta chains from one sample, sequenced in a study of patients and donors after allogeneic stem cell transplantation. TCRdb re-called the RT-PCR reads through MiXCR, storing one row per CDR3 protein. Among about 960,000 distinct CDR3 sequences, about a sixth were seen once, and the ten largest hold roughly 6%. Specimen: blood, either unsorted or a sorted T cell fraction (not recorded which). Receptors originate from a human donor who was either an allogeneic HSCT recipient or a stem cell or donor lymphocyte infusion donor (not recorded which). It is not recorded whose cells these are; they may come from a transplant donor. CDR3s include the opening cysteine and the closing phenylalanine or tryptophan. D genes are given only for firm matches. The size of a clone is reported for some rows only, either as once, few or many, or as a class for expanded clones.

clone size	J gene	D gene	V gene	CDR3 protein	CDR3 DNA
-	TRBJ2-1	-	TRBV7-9	CASRLLVRENNEQFF	TGTGCCAGCAGGCTCCTAGTGCGAGAGAACAATGAGCAGTTCTTC
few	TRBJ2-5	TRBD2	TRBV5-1	CASSLGLAAGQGTQYF	TGCGCCAGCAGCTTGGGACTAGCGGCTGGCCAGGGGACCCAGTACTTC
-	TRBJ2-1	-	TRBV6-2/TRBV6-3	CASSYRLDEQFF	TGTGCCAGCAGTTACAGGCTCGATGAGCAGTTCTTC
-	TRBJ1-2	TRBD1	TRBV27	CASRTGTGGNYGYTF	TGTGCCAGCAGGACCGGGACAGGGGGGAACTATGGCTACACCTTC
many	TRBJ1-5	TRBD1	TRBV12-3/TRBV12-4	CASSRTGVNQPQHF	TGTGCCAGCAGCCGGACAGGGGTCAACCAGCCCCAGCATTTT
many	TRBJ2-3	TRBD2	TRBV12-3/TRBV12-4	CASTLAGGLTDTQYF	TGTGCCAGCACCCTAGCGGGGGGCCTCACAGATACGCAGTATTTT
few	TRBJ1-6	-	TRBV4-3	CASSPPGGHNSPLHF	TGCGCCAGCAGCCCCCCGGGGGGACATAATTCACCCCTCCACTTT
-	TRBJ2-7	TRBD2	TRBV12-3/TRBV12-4	CASSASGGRPEQYF	TGTGCCAGCTCAGCAAGCGGGGGGAGGCCCGAGCAGTACTTC
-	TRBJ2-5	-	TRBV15	CATSRDPGNEAQYF	TGTGCCACCAGCAGAGATCCAGGGAATGAGGCCCAGTACTTC
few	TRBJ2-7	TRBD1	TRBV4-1	CASSHRPDRVEQYF	TGCGCCAGCAGCCACCGACCAGACAGGGTCGAGCAGTACTTC
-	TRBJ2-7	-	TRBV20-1	CSATRGPAGTYEQYF	TGCAGTGCTACCAGAGGTCCAGCGGGTACCTACGAGCAGTACTTC
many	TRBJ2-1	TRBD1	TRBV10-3	CAISPFDRDGEQFF	TGTGCCATCAGTCCCTTTGACAGGGACGGTGAGCAGTTCTTC
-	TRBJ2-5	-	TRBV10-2	CASRDFGRGKTQYF	TGCGCCAGCAGGGATTTCGGGAGAGGCAAGACCCAGTACTTC
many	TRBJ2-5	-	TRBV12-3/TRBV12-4	CASSWEGMTQYF	TGTGCCAGCAGTTGGGAAGGGATGACCCAGTACTTC
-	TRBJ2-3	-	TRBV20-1	CSARVYFYLDTQYF	TGCAGTGCTAGAGTTTACTTCTACCTAGATACGCAGTATTTT
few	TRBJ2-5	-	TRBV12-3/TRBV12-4	CASSSLGRTGGWQETQYF	TGTGCCAGCAGTTCTCTGGGGCGAACCGGAGGTTGGCAAGAGACCCAGTACTTC
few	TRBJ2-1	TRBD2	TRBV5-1	CASSPGRTSGDEQFF	TGCGCCAGCAGTCCAGGCCGGACTAGCGGGGATGAGCAGTTCTTC
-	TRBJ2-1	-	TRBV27	CASSRNLQGSSYNEQFF	TGTGCCAGCAGCCGCAACCTACAGGGAAGCTCCTACAATGAGCAGTTCTTC
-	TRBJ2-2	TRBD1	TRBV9	CASSDRDRLAGELFF	TGTGCCAGCAGCGACCGGGACAGATTAGCTGGGGAGCTGTTTTTT
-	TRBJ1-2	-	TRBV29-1	CSVRPILNYGYTF	TGCAGCGTCCGACCTATTCTTAACTATGGCTACACCTTC
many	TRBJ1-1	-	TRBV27	CASSRWNTEAFF	TGTGCCAGCAGTCGATGGAACACTGAAGCTTTCTTT
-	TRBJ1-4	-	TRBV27	CASSFAENEKLFF	TGTGCCAGCAGTTTTGCTGAAAATGAAAAACTGTTTTTT
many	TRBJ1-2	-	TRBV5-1	CASSAANYGYTF	TGCGCCAGCAGCGCGGCGAACTATGGCTACACCTTC
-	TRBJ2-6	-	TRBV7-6	CASSSPRVAGANVLTF	TGTGCCAGCAGCTCTCCCAGGGTTGCTGGGGCCAACGTCCTGACTTTC
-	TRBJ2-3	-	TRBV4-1	CASSQGPNTQYF	TGCGCCAGCAGCCAAGGTCCTAATACGCAGTATTTT
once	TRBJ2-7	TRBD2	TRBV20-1	CSALATSGSPYEQYF	TGCAGTGCCTTAGCTACTAGCGGGAGCCCCTACGAGCAGTACTTC
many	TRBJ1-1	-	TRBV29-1	CSVVRNTEAFF	TGCAGCGTTGTGCGGAACACTGAAGCTTTCTTT
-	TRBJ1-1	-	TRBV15	CATMDGGNTEAFF	TGTGCCACCATGGACGGCGGGAACACTGAAGCTTTCTTT
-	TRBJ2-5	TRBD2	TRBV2	CASSEPSGSWETQYF	TGTGCCAGCAGTGAGCCCAGCGGGAGTTGGGAGACCCAGTACTTC
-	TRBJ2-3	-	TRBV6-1	CASTPGGGHDTQYF	TGTGCCAGCACCCCGGGCGGGGGACACGATACGCAGTATTTT
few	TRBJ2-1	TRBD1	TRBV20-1	CRAIKGQGFNEQFF	TGCAGGGCTATAAAGGGACAGGGGTTTAATGAGCAGTTCTTC
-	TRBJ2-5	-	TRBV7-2	CASSPMAGVSETQYF	TGTGCCAGCAGCCCAATGGCCGGGGTATCAGAGACCCAGTACTTC
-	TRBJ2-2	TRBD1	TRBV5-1	CASSLIDRGNTGELFF	TGCGCCAGCAGCTTGATTGACAGGGGCAACACCGGGGAGCTGTTTTTT
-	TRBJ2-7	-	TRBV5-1	CASSPPGKSSYEQYF	TGCGCCAGCAGCCCACCCGGGAAGAGCTCCTACGAGCAGTACTTC
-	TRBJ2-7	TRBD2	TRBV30	CAWSGTSYYEQYF	TGTGCCTGGAGCGGGACTAGCTACTACGAGCAGTACTTC
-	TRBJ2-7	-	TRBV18	CASSPLGLGAEQYF	TGTGCCAGCTCACCTCTGGGGTTAGGGGCCGAGCAGTACTTC
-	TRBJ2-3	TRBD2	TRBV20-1	CSAPGGPSTDTQYF	TGCAGTGCTCCGGGGGGTCCCAGCACAGATACGCAGTATTTT
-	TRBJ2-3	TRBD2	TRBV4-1	CASSQDRAGVDTQYF	TGCGCCAGCAGCCAAGATCGAGCGGGGGTTGATACGCAGTATTTT
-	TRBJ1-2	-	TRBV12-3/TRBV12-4	CASSRTGTRGGYTF	TGTGCCAGCAGTCGAACCGGGACAAGGGGTGGCTACACCTTC
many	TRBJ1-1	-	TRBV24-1	CATSDPGNTEAFF	TGTGCCACCAGTGACCCTGGGAACACTGAAGCTTTCTTT
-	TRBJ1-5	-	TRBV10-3	CAISESPGQPQHF	TGTGCCATCAGTGAGTCCCCTGGTCAGCCCCAGCATTTT
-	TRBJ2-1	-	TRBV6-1	CASSRDAAYNEQFF	TGTGCCAGCAGCCGGGACGCTGCCTACAATGAGCAGTTCTTC
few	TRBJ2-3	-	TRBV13	CASSLEGLAGGTQYF	TGTGCCAGCAGCTTAGAAGGGCTAGCTGGAGGTACGCAGTATTTT
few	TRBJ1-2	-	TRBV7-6	CASSSGSGGYTF	TGTGCCAGCAGCTCAGGTAGCGGCGGCTACACCTTC
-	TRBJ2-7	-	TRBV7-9	CASSLIPDSYEQYF	TGTGCCAGCAGCTTAATCCCGGACAGCTACGAGCAGTACTTC
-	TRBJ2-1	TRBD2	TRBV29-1	CSVERSGGRSYNEQFF	TGCAGCGTTGAGAGAAGTGGCGGGAGGTCCTACAATGAGCAGTTCTTC
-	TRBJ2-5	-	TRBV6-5	CASSYTGLGEETQYF	TGTGCCAGCAGTTACACAGGGCTGGGAGAAGAGACCCAGTACTTC
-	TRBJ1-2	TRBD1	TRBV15	CATSRGPGQGKYTF	TGTGCCACCAGCAGAGGTCCCGGACAGGGGAAATACACCTTC
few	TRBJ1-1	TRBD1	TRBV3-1	CASSPVMGTGTEAFF	TGTGCCAGCAGCCCCGTGATGGGGACAGGGACTGAAGCTTTCTTT
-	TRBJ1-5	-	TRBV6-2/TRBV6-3	CASSYDRAPGNQPQHF	TGTGCCAGCAGTTACGACCGGGCCCCAGGCAATCAGCCCCAGCATTTT
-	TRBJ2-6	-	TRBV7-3	CASSLTPSGANVLTF	TGTGCCAGCAGCCTGACCCCATCTGGGGCCAACGTCCTGACTTTC
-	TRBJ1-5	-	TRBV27	CASSSGTNSNQPQHF	TGTGCCAGCAGCTCCGGGACCAATAGCAATCAGCCCCAGCATTTT
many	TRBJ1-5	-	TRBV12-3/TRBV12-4	CASRGRSNQPQHF	TGTGCCAGCCGAGGGAGGAGCAATCAGCCCCAGCATTTT
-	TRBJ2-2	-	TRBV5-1	CASKPANTGELFF	TGCGCCAGCAAGCCAGCGAACACCGGGGAGCTGTTTTTT